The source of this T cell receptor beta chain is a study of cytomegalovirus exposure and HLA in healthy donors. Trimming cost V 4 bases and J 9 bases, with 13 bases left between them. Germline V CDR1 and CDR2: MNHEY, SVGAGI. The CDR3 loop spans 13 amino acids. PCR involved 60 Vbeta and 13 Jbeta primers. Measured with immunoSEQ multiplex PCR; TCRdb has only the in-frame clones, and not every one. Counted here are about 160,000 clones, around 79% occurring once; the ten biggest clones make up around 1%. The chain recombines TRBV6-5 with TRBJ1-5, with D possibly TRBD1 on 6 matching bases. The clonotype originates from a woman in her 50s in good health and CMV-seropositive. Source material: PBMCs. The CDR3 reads CASSSGAPGPQHF. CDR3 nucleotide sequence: TGTGCCAGCAGTTCAGGGGCCCCCGGGCCCCAGCATTTT.